This is a list of T cell receptor beta chains from one sample in a study of blood T cell repertoires in COVID-19. Sequencing used immunoSEQ multiplex PCR; TCRdb keeps in-frame clones, though not all of them. The data show around 170,000 clones, roughly 80% seen once. Sequencing used PBMCs or T cells enriched from blood (not recorded which). The receptors originated from a man between 50 and 59 years old who had recovered from COVID-19. Each CDR3 is given with its conserved first and last residue. A D gene is named only where the DNA matches it firmly. Part of the rows lack a size; the others show once, few, many or a class for expanded clones.

cdr3_nt | cdr3_aa | d_call | v_call | clone_size | j_call
TGTGCCAGCAGCTCCCTATCCGGACAGGGGGCGCTTCCCGACAGGGAGCTGTTTTTT | CASSSLSGQGALPDRELFF | TRBD1 | TRBV7-9 | few | TRBJ2-2
TGTGCCAGCAGTGAACGAGGGACACGTCTGGCCCTCCACTTT | CASSERGTRLALHF | - | TRBV6-1 | few | TRBJ1-6
TGTGCCAGTAGTCCTCCAAGTGGCAGGGGAAACTATGGCTACACCTTC | CASSPPSGRGNYGYTF | - | TRBV19 | few | TRBJ1-2
TGCGCCAGCAGCCAAGATATTGCGGGGTTTAAGGACACTGAAGCTTTCTTT | CASSQDIAGFKDTEAFF | - | TRBV4-1 | - | TRBJ1-1
TGTGCCAGTACCCCAGGACACGGACTATACACCGGGGAGCTGTTTTTT | CASTPGHGLYTGELFF | - | TRBV19 | - | TRBJ2-2
TGCGCCAGCAGCCCAGAGCGGAACAATCAGCCCCAGCATTTT | CASSPERNNQPQHF | - | TRBV4-1 | - | TRBJ1-5
TGTGCCAGCACATCGCAGGGAGGGAAATACGAGCAGTACTTC | CASTSQGGKYEQYF | TRBD2 | TRBV2 | - | TRBJ2-7
TGCGCCAGCAGCCGCAACGGACAGGGTGGTTCAGATACGCAGTATTTT | CASSRNGQGGSDTQYF | TRBD1 | TRBV5-1 | - | TRBJ2-3
TGTGCCAGCAGGGGGACAGGAAATTCACCCCTCCACTTT | CASRGTGNSPLHF | TRBD1 | TRBV2 | - | TRBJ1-6
TGCGCCAGCAGCTTTAACAGGGGAAACACCGGGGAGCTGTTTTTT | CASSFNRGNTGELFF | TRBD1 | TRBV5-1 | - | TRBJ2-2
TGTGCCAGCATCCTTACAGGGGGCACTGAAGCTTTCTTT | CASILTGGTEAFF | TRBD1 | TRBV12-3/TRBV12-4 | - | TRBJ1-1
TGCGCCAGCCGCGTGGGACACCCCTACGAGCAGTACTTC | CASRVGHPYEQYF | - | TRBV5-1 | - | TRBJ2-7
TGTGCCAGCAGCTTGGGTTCGGGGGTGGTCTATGGCTACACCTTC | CASSLGSGVVYGYTF | - | TRBV7-9 | - | TRBJ1-2
TGTGCCAGCAGCTTAGAGGCGGGGCCGCCCCACGAGCAGTACTTC | CASSLEAGPPHEQYF | - | TRBV7-2 | - | TRBJ2-7
TGTGCCAGCATAGAAGCGGGGAGTGTGTACAATGAGCAGTTCTTC | CASIEAGSVYNEQFF | TRBD2 | TRBV28 | - | TRBJ2-1
TGTGCCAGCAGTACGGCCCCCGGGACAGGGGCCGAGCAGTACTTC | CASSTAPGTGAEQYF | TRBD1 | TRBV6-5 | - | TRBJ2-7
TGTGCCAGCAGCCAAGGACAGGGGGGCCAGCCCCAGCATTTT | CASSQGQGGQPQHF | TRBD1 | TRBV4-2 | - | TRBJ1-5
TGCGCCAGCAGCCACCTCCCGACTAGTATAAATGCTCAGTTCTTC | CASSHLPTSINAQFF | - | TRBV4-1 | few | TRBJ2-1
TGTGCCAGCACGGGACAGGGGATTGGGGATACGCAGTATTTT | CASTGQGIGDTQYF | TRBD1 | TRBV6-5 | - | TRBJ2-3
TGTGCCAGCAGCCGCGGGGCGGGGTCCTCTGGAAACACCATATATTTT | CASSRGAGSSGNTIYF | - | TRBV3-1/TRBV3-2 | - | TRBJ1-3
TGTGCCAGCGGCGTCGGGGGGGCTTCCGAGAATTCACCCCTCCACTTT | CASGVGGASENSPLHF | - | TRBV2 | - | TRBJ1-6
TGTGCCAGCCGACAGGGGGCGACTAGGAACGAGCAGTACTTC | CASRQGATRNEQYF | TRBD1 | TRBV27 | few | TRBJ2-7
TGTGCCAGCAGCCAAGGCGTATACGAGCAGTACTTC | CASSQGVYEQYF | - | TRBV3-1/TRBV3-2 | - | TRBJ2-7
TGTGCCAGTAGTATGTTTCCTCTTCAGCCCCAGCATTTT | CASSMFPLQPQHF | - | TRBV19 | - | TRBJ1-5
TGTGCCACCAGCAGAGATCGGAGCGGGGGGTCAGATACGCAGTATTTT | CATSRDRSGGSDTQYF | TRBD2 | TRBV15 | few | TRBJ2-3
TGTGCCAGCAGCCCTGGTGGGGGACAGGGTGGCTTTACGCAGTATTTT | CASSPGGGQGGFTQYF | TRBD1 | TRBV5-4 | - | TRBJ2-3
TGTGCCAGCAGCGTCGGGGCCTACGAGCAGTACTTC | CASSVGAYEQYF | - | TRBV5-5 | - | TRBJ2-7
TGCGCCAGCAGCCCCGGGGGGTCGGGCACCGAGCAGTACTTC | CASSPGGSGTEQYF | TRBD2 | TRBV5-1 | - | TRBJ2-7
TGTGCCAGCAGTTACTCGGCTAGCGCCACAGATACGCAGTATTTT | CASSYSASATDTQYF | - | TRBV6-5 | - | TRBJ2-3
TGTGCCAGCAGCACTGATACGGGCTACACCTTC | CASSTDTGYTF | - | TRBV6-6 | - | TRBJ1-2
TGCAGTGCTAGTGGGACACCAGAAATGGGCTACACCTTC | CSASGTPEMGYTF | - | TRBV20-1 | few | TRBJ1-2
TGTGCCAGCAGTTACTCGATCTTGGACAGAAATCAGCCCCAGCATTTT | CASSYSILDRNQPQHF | - | TRBV6-5 | - | TRBJ1-5
TGCAGTGCCAAGCAGGGTACGCAGTATTTT | CSAKQGTQYF | - | TRBV20-1 | - | TRBJ2-3
TGTGCCACCAGTGATTTGCCCCTAGCGGGGGGGCGAGAGACCCAGTACTTC | CATSDLPLAGGRETQYF | TRBD2 | TRBV24-1 | - | TRBJ2-5